A selection of T cell receptor beta chains follows, all from one sample in a study of OX40 agonist ivuxolimab in advanced cancers. Data came from immunoSEQ multiplex PCR; TCRdb stores just in-frame clones and leaves some out. The sample lists 65,000 to 100,000 clones, 85% to 90% seen once, with approximately 0.76% in the top ten. Here the sequenced sample was CD4+ or CD8+ T cells sorted from blood, taken in a trial of the OX40 agonist ivuxolimab. These receptors all come from an adult with an advanced solid tumor such as melanoma, head and neck, liver or kidney cancer. Each CDR3 is given with its conserved first and last residue. D genes are given only for firm matches.

TRBJ2-1,TRBV5-1,NA,TGCGCCAGCAGCTTGGAACGGGGCGGGACCTACAATGAGCAGTTCTTC,CASSLERGGTYNEQFF
TRBJ2-7,TRBV9,NA,TGTGCCAGCAGTAGGGCAGGGGCTGGTAATGGGGCCTACGAGCAGTACTTC,CASSRAGAGNGAYEQYF
TRBJ1-2,TRBV4-1,NA,TGCGCCAGCAGCCCGCCAGGTGTTTCGCCTAACTATGGCTACACCTTC,CASSPPGVSPNYGYTF
TRBJ2-1,TRBV18,NA,TGTGCCAGCTCACCATACCTGGACGGGGCCTACAATGAGCAGTTCTTC,CASSPYLDGAYNEQFF
TRBJ2-5,TRBV28,NA,TGTGCCAGCAGTTTCATGGGGACCCAAGAGACCCAGTACTTC,CASSFMGTQETQYF
TRBJ2-7,TRBV7-2,NA,TGTGCCAGCAGCTTAGTCGGGACCGACTCCTACGAGCAGTACTTC,CASSLVGTDSYEQYF
TRBJ1-3,TRBV28,TRBD1,TGTGCCAGCAGGCCCCCGGGACAGGCCTCTGGAAACACCATATATTTT,CASRPPGQASGNTIYF
TRBJ2-3,TRBV4-2,NA,TGTGCCAGCAGCCAAGAAAAGGGGCCCGATACGCAGTATTTT,CASSQEKGPDTQYF
TRBJ1-6,TRBV7-9,NA,TGTGCCAGCAAACAACAGGGCGAGAATTCACCCCTCCACTTT,CASKQQGENSPLHF
TRBJ1-1,TRBV7-2,NA,TGTGCCAGCAGCTTAGGCCGTTCTAACACTGAAGCTTTCTTT,CASSLGRSNTEAFF